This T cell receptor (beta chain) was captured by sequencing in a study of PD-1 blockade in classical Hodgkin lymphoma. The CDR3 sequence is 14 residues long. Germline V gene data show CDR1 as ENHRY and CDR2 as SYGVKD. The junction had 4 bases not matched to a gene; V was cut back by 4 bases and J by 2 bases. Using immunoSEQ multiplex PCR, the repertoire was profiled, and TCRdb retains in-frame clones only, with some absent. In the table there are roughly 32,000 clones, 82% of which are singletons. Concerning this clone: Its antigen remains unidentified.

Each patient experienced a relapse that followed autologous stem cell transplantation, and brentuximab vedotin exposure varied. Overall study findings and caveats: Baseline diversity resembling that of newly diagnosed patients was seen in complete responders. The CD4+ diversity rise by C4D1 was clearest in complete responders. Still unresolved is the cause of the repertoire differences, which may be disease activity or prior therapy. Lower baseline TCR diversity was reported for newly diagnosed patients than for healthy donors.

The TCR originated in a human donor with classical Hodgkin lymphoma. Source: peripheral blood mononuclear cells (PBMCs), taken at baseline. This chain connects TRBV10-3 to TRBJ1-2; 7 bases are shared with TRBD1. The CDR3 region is CAISAGQMNYGYTF. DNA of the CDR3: TGTGCCATCAGTGCGGGACAGATGAACTATGGCTACACCTTC.